The clone carrying this TCR beta chain appeared a single time. Its antigen is as yet unknown. These data belong to a study of human thymus T cells. Study-level points and caveats: Related research described strongly overlapping thymic repertoires in unrelated people.

Trimming took off 0 bases at V and 7 bases at J, with 12 bases between the two ends. The CDR3 runs 15 residues. Germline V gives CDR1 LGHNA, CDR2 YSLEER. Resections from corrective heart surgery supplied the thymus tissue. Those donating were healthy Finnish infants in corrective surgery for congenital heart defects. Generated by immunoSEQ multiplex PCR, the TCRdb table keeps only in-frame clones and is missing some. Here the sample spans tens of thousands of clones, approximately 97% being singletons. Sequences were obtained from thymus tissue. This sequence originates from a boy under two years old with a congenital heart defect but otherwise immunologically healthy. The V call is TRBV4-3, the J call TRBJ1-4; perhaps TRBD1 as D (6 bases). DNA of the CDR3: TGCGCCAGCAGCCAAGATCTCAGGGGAGCTGAAAAACTGTTTTTT. It encodes CASSQDLRGAEKLFF.